Presented here are 12 T cell receptor beta chains from one specimen sequenced in a study of shared clonotypes between healthy human individuals. Here immunoSEQ multiplex PCR was the method, and the copy in TCRdb shows in-frame clones only, minus some. The data hold millions of clones, with just over 90% observed a single time. Material for sequencing was naive CD4+ T cells from PBMCs. Subset given: CD45RA+ positively selected. The source of these receptors is a man in his late teens or twenties in good health. Some clones in this sample may be carry-over from other donors' samples.

The V and J genes are TRBV10-3 and TRBJ1-1; 9 positions agree with TRBD1. The CDR3 loop spans 14 amino acids. Unmatched junction bases numbered 4, after V lost 1 base and J lost 7 bases. Germline CDR1 reads ENHRY; CDR2 reads SYGVKD. CDR3 coding DNA: TGTGCCATCAGTGAGTTGAGGACAGGGGTTGAAGCTTTCTTT. This encodes CAISELRTGVEAFF.

The V and J genes are TRBV5-1 and TRBJ2-2; 11 bases fit TRBD2. Germline lookup yields CDR1 SGHRS and CDR2 YFSETQ. Unmatched junction bases numbered 5, after V lost 2 bases and J lost 5 bases. This CDR3 contains 16 residues. The DNA of the CDR3 is TGCGCCAGCAGCTTCAATCCTAGCGGGAGGACCGGGGAGCTGTTTTTT. This encodes CASSFNPSGRTGELFF.

The chain employs TRBV28 and TRBJ1-5; D not resolved. Germline V gives CDR1 MDHEN, CDR2 SYDVKM. Trimming shortened V by 7 bases and J by 7 bases, and 20 bases separated the two germline ends. The CDR3 sequence is 15 residues long. The CDR3 DNA sequence: TGTGCCAGCAACCCGGTTCTCGGGCTTGGGCAGCCCCAGCATTTT. As protein: CASNPVLGLGQPQHF. Supplemented by reference TRBV28 and TRBJ1-5, the full variable domain reads DVKVTQSSRYLVKRTGEKVFLECVQDMDHENMFWYRQDPGLGLRLIYFSYDVKMKEKGDIPEGYSVSREKKERFSLILESASTNQTSMYLCASNPVLGLGQPQHFGDGTRLSIL.

V and J are TRBV6-1 and TRBJ2-7; TRBD1 aligns across 9 bases. The CDR3 contains 15 residues. CDR1 and CDR2 from the germline V gene are MNHNS and SASEGT. V was clipped by 6 bases and J by 1 base; unmatched bases: 7. CDR3 coding DNA: TGTGCCAGCAGCCTATCGGGACAGGGTTCCTACGAGCAGTACTTC. Amino acids: CASSLSGQGSYEQYF.

This clone was counted once. V gene TRBV9 combines with J gene TRBJ2-3, with TRBD2 matching 7 bases. J was trimmed by 2 bases and V by 0 bases; bases with no gene match: 6. From germline, CDR1 is SGDLS and CDR2 YYNGEE. The CDR3 has 16 amino acids. The CDR3 DNA sequence: TGTGCCAGCAGCGTAGGGATTAGCGGGTACACAGATACGCAGTATTTT. It codes for CASSVGISGYTDTQYF. Filled out from reference TRBV9 and TRBJ2-3, the complete variable domain reads DSGVTQTPKHLITATGQRVTLRCSPRSGDLSVYWYQQSLDQGLQFLIQYYNGEERAKGNILERFSAQQFPDLHSELNLSSLELGDSALYFCASSVGISGYTDTQYFGPGTRLTVL.

The V call is TRBV4-2, the J call TRBJ2-3; D uncertain. Per germline, CDR1 LGHNA and CDR2 YNFKEQ. This CDR3 contains 15 residues. V was shortened by 0 bases and J by 4 bases, with 11 bases between the two germline ends. As DNA, the CDR3 is TGTGCCAGCAGCCAAGATGACTTGAGCCCAGATACGCAGTATTTT. Translating gives CASSQDDLSPDTQYF.

The chain recombines TRBV7-8 with TRBJ1-4; D not resolved. The germline V gene encodes CDR1 SGHVS and CDR2 FQNEAQ. The V and J ends lost 5 bases and 8 bases respectively, with 18 bases between them. The CDR3 is made up of 15 amino acids. The CDR3 region has the DNA TGTGCCAGCAGCCTACTGGCGGAAGTCAGGGAAAAACTGTTTTTT. This gives the protein CASSLLAEVREKLFF.

The chain is built from TRBV30 and TRBJ2-5; 13 bases fit TRBD2. The CDR3 covers 16 residues. V dropped 2 bases and J dropped 4; count of bases not matched to a gene: 7. Per the germline V gene, CDR1 is GTSNPN and CDR2 is SVGIG (reference sequence). The CDR3 coding sequence is TGTGCCTGGAGTAGGACTAGCGGGAGTCCGGGAGAGACCCAGTACTTC. Translating it yields CAWSRTSGSPGETQYF.

This clone has only one observation. The chain carries TRBV11-1 and TRBJ2-7; 7 nucleotides line up with TRBD1. Germline trimming cut 5 bases from V and 2 bases from J; bases unmatched to any gene: 6. The V gene's germline CDR1 is SGHAT and CDR2 FQDESV (reference sequence). The CDR3 sequence is 14 residues long. CDR3 sequence: CASSEVGTAYEQYF. Written as DNA, the CDR3 is TGTGCCAGCAGCGAAGTCGGGACAGCCTACGAGCAGTACTTC.

The rearrangement links TRBV18 to TRBJ2-7, with D perhaps TRBD1 (6 bases). V was shortened by 7 bases and J by 1 base, with 11 bases between the two germline ends. This CDR3 is 13 amino acids long. Germline V gene sequence: CDR1 KGHSH, CDR2 LQKENI. The CDR3 nucleotides read TGTGCCAGCTTACAGGGTACGTCCTACGAGCAGTACTTC. It translates to CASLQGTSYEQYF.

The CDR3 sequence is CASSRGASPSNQPQHF. The CDR3 bases are TGTGCCAGTAGTAGGGGAGCCTCACCGAGCAATCAGCCCCAGCATTTT. The chain is built from TRBV19 and TRBJ1-5; D is unclear. This CDR3 is built from 16 residues. CDR1 is LNHDA, CDR2 SQIVND, per germline (reference sequence). Between the trimmed V and J ends, which lost 4 bases and 1 base, there was a span of 14 bases.

The chain uses TRBV28 and TRBJ2-2; D call uncertain. V was clipped by 4 bases and J by 5 bases, with 11 bases between them. This CDR3 spans 14 amino acids. Germline V gives CDR1 MDHEN, CDR2 SYDVKM. The CDR3 DNA reads as TGTGCCAGCAGTTCCCCGGGTGGGACCGGGGAGCTGTTTTTT. This gives the protein CASSSPGGTGELFF.